The clone carrying this TCR beta chain was detected only a few times. Its target is unknown. Unmatched junction bases numbered 6, after V lost 5 bases and J lost 5 bases. Per germline, CDR1 MDHEN and CDR2 SYDVKM. This CDR3 is built from 15 residues. This entry is derived from a study of Ad26.COV2.S vaccination and SARS-CoV-2 variants. Study-level findings and limits: A substantial breadth of spike-specific CD8+ and CD4+ T cell responses after vaccination has been reported.

This table comes from immunoSEQ multiplex PCR, and its TCRdb copy is limited to in-frame clones, with some not included. Found here are 300,000 to 450,000 clones, about 90% of them singletons; the top ten hold around 4%. The receptor's source is a human donor who had recovered from COVID-19. The chain has TRBV28 and TRBJ2-1, with TRBD1 matching 10 bases. The material was peripheral blood, obtained after recovery from COVID-19. The CDR3: CASSPGTGVHNEQFF. The CDR3 nucleotides are TGTGCCAGCAGTCCCGGGACAGGGGTCCACAATGAGCAGTTCTTC.